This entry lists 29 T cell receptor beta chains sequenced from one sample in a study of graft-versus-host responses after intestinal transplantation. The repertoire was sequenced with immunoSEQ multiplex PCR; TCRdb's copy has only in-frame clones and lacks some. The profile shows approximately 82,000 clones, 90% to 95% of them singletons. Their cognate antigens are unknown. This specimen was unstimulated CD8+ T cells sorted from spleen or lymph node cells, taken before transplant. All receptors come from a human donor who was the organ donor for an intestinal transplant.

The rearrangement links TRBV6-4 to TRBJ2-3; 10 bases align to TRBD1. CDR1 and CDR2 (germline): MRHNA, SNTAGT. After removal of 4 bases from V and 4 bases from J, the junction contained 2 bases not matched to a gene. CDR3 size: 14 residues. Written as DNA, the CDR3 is TGTGCCAGCAGTGCCGGGACAGGGGCAGATACGCAGTATTTT. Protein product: CASSAGTGADTQYF.

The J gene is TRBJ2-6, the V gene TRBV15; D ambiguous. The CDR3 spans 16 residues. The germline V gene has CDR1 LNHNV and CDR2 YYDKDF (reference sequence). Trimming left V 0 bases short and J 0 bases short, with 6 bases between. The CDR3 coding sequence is TGTGCCACCAGCAGAGATACGCGCTCTGGGGCCAACGTCCTGACTTTC. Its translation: CATSRDTRSGANVLTF.

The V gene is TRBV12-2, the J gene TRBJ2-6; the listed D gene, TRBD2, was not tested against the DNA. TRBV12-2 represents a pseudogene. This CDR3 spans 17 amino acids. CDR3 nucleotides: TGTGCAAGTGGCGTTCCGGACTTCTTCTCTGGGGCCAACGTCCTGACTTTC. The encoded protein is CASGVPDFFSGANVLTF.

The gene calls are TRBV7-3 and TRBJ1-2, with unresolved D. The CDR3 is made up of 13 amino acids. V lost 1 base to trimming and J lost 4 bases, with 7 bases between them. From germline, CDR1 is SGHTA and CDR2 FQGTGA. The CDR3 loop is CASSLKPGYGYTF. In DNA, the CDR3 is TGTGCCAGCAGCTTAAAACCAGGCTATGGCTACACCTTC.

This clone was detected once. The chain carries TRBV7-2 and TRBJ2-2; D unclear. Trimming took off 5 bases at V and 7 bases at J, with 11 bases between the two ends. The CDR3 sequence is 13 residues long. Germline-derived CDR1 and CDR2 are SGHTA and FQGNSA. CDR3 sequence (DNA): TGTGCCAGCAGCCGCCGGTTGTTCGGGGAGCTGTTTTTT. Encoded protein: CASSRRLFGELFF.

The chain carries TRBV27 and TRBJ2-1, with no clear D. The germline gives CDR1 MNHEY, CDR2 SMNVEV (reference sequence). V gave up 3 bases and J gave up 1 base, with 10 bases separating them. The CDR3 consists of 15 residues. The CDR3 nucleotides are TGTGCCAGCAGTTTTCAGGCAGTTTCCTACAATGAGCAGTTCTTC. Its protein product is CASSFQAVSYNEQFF.

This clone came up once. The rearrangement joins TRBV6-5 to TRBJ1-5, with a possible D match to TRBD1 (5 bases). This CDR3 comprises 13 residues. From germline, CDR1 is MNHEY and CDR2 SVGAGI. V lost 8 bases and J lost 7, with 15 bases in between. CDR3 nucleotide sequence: TGTGCCAGCTCTGATGGGCGGGGGCAGCCCCAGCATTTT. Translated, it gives CASSDGRGQPQHF.

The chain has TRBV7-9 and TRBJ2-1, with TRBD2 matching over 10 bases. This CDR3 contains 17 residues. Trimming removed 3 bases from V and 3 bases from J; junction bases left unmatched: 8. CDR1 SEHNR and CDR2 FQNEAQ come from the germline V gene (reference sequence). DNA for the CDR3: TGTGCCAGCAGCTTGCGCTTAGCGGGAGGCCTCTACAATGAGCAGTTCTTC. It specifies CASSLRLAGGLYNEQFF.

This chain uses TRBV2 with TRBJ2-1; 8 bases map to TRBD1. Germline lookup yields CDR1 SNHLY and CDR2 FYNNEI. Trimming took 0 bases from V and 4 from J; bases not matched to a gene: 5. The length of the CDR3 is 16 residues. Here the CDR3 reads CASSEARTGPYNEQFF. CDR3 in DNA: TGTGCCAGCAGTGAAGCGCGGACAGGGCCATACAATGAGCAGTTCTTC.

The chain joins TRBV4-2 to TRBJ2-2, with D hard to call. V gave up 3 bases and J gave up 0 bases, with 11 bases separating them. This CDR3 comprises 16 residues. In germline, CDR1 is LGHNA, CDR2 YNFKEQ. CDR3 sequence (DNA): TGTGCCAGCAGCCACGTACGCGGCCCGAACACCGGGGAGCTGTTTTTT. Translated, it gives CASSHVRGPNTGELFF.

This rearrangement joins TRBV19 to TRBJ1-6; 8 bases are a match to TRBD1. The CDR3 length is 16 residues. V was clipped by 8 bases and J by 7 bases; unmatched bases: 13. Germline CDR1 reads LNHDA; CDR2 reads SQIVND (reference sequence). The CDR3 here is CASDSTTGAFNSPLHF. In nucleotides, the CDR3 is TGTGCCAGTGATTCTACGACAGGGGCCTTCAATTCACCCCTCCACTTT.

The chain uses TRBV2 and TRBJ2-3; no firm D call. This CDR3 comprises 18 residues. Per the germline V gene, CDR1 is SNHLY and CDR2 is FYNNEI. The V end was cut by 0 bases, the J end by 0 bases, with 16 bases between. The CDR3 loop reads CASSEAYRVHPSTDTQYF. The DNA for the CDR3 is TGTGCCAGCAGTGAAGCATATCGGGTCCACCCTAGCACAGATACGCAGTATTTT.

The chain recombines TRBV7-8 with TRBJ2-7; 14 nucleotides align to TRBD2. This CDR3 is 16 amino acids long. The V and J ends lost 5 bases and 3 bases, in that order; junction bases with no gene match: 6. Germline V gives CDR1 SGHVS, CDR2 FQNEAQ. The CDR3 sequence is CASSPGLAGANYEQYF. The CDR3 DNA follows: TGTGCCAGCAGCCCGGGACTAGCGGGAGCAAACTACGAGCAGTACTTC.

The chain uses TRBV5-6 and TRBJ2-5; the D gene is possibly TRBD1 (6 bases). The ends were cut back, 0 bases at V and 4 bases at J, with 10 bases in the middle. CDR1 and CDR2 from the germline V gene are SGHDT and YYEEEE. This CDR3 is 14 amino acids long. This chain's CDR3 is CASSLAQGLETQYF. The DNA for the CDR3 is TGTGCCAGCAGCTTGGCACAGGGTCTAGAGACCCAGTACTTC.

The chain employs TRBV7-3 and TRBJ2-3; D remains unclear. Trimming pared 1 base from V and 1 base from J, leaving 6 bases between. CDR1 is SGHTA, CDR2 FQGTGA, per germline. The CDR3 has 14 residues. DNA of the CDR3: TGTGCCAGCAGCTTAAACCCAGGCACAGATACGCAGTATTTT. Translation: CASSLNPGTDTQYF.

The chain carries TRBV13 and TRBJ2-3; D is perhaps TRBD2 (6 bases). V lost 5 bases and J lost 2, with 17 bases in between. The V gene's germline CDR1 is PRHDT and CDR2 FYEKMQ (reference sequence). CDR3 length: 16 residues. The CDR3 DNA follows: TGTGCCAGCAGCCCCGGGGGTGCAGGTATCACAGATACGCAGTATTTT. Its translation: CASSPGGAGITDTQYF.

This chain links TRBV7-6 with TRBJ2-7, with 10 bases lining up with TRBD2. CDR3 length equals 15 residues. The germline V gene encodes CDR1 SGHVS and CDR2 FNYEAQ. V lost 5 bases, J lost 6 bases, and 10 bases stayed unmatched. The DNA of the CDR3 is TGTGCCAGCAGCCACCGGACTAGCGGCTACGGCGAGCAGTACTTC. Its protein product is CASSHRTSGYGEQYF. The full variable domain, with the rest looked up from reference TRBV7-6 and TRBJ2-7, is GAGVSQSPRYKVTKRGQDVALRCDPISGHVSLYWYRQALGQGPEFLTYFNYEAQQDKSGLPNDRFSAERPEGSISTLTIQRTEQRDSAMYRCASSHRTSGYGEQYFGPGTRLTVT.

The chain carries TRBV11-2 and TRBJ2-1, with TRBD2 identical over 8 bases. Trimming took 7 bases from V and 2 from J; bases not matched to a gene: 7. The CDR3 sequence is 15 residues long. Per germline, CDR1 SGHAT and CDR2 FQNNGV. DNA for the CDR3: TGTGCCAGCAAACAGAGCGGGGGAGCCTACAATGAGCAGTTCTTC. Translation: CASKQSGGAYNEQFF.

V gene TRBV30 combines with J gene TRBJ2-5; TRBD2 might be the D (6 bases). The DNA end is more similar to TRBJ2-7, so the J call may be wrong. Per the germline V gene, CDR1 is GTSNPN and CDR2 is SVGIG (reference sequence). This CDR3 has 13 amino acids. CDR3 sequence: CAWTLEDYYEQYF. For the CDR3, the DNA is TGTGCCTGGACCCTGGAGGACTACTACGAGCAGTACTTC.

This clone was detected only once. This CDR3 reads CASSWTGGFSEQYF. Written as DNA, the CDR3 is TGTGCCAGCAGTTGGACAGGGGGTTTCTCCGAGCAGTACTTC. V and J are TRBV2 and TRBJ2-7, with 10 bases that match TRBD1. V trimming: 5 bases; J trimming: 6 bases; junction bases outside the gene matches: 7. The germline V gene encodes CDR1 SNHLY and CDR2 FYNNEI. The CDR3 covers 14 residues.

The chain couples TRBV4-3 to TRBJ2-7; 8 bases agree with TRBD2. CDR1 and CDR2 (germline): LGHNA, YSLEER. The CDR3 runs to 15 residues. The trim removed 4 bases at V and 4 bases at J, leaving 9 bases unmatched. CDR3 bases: TGCGCCAGCAGCCTGACGGCGGGAGGAAGATACGAGCAGTACTTC. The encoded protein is CASSLTAGGRYEQYF.

CDR3 residues: CASSLFWTGYEQYF. As DNA, the CDR3 is TGTGCCAGCAGTTTATTTTGGACAGGCTACGAGCAGTACTTC. This chain links TRBV28 with TRBJ2-7; 7 bases match TRBD1. Germline assignment: CDR1 MDHEN and CDR2 SYDVKM. This CDR3 comprises 14 residues. J gave up 3 bases and V 1 base, and 3 bases lay outside the gene matches.

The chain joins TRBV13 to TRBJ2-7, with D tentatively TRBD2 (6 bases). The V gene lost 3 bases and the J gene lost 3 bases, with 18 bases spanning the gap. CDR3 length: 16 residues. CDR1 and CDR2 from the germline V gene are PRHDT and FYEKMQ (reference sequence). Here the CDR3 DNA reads TGTGCCAGCAGCTTGGTGTCCGTGGAGGGGTTCTACGAGCAGTACTTC. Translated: CASSLVSVEGFYEQYF.

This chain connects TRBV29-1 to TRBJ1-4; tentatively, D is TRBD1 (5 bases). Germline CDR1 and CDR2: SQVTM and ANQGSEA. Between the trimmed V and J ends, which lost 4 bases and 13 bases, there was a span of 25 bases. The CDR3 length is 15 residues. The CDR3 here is CSVVFGNQGGTILFF. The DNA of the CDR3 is TGCAGCGTTGTTTTCGGAAATCAGGGAGGCACAATACTGTTTTTT.

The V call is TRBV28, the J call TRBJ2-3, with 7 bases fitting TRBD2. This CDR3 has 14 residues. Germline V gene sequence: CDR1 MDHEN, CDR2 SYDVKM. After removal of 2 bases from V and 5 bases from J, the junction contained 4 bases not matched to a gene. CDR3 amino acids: CASSLIPGGDTQYF. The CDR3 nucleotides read TGTGCCAGCAGTTTAATACCGGGGGGAGATACGCAGTATTTT.

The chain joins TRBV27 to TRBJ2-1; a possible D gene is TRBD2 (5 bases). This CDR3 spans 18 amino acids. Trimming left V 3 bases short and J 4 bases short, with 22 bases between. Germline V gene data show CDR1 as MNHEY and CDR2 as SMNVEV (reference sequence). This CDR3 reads CASSFLPPLVTVYNEQFF. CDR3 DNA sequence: TGTGCCAGCAGTTTTTTGCCACCACTAGTAACGGTTTACAATGAGCAGTTCTTC.

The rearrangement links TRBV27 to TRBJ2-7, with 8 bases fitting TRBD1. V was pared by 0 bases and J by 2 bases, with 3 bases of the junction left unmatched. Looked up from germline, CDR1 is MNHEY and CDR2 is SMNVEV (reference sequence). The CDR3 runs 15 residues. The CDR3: CASSLSLGQAYEQYF. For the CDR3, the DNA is TGTGCCAGCAGTTTATCCCTGGGACAGGCCTACGAGCAGTACTTC.

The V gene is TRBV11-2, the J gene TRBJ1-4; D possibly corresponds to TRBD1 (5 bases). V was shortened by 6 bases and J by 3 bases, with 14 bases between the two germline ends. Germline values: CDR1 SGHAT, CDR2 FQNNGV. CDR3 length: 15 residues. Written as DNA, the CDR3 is TGTGCCAGCAGAGCTTGGGGGGAGCCTAATGAAAAACTGTTTTTT. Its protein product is CASRAWGEPNEKLFF.

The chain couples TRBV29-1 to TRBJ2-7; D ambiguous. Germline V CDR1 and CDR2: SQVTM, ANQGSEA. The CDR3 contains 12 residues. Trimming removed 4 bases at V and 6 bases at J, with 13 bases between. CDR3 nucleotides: TGCAGCGTTGTTGTCGGCTGGAGCGAGCAGTACTTC. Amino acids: CSVVVGWSEQYF.